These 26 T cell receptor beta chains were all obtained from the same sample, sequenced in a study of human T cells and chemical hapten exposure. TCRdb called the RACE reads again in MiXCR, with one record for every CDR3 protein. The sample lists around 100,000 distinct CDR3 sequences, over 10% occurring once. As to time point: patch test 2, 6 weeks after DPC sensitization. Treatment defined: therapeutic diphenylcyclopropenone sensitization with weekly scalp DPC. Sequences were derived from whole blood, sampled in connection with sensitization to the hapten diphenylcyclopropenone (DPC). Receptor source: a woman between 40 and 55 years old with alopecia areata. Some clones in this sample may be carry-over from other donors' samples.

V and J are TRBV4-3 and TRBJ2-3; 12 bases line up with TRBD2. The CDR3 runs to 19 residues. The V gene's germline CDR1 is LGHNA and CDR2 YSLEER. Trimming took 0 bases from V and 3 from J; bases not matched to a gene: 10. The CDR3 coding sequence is TGCGCCAGCAGCCAAGATCTCACCCGACTAGCGGGGGATACAGATACGCAGTATTTT. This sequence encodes CASSQDLTRLAGDTDTQYF.

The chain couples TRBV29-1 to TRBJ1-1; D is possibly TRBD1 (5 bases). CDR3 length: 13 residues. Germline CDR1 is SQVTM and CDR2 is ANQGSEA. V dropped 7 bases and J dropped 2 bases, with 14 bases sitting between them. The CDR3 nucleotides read TGCAGCGCCTTCCGGGACTTTAACACTGAAGCTTTCTTT. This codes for CSAFRDFNTEAFF.

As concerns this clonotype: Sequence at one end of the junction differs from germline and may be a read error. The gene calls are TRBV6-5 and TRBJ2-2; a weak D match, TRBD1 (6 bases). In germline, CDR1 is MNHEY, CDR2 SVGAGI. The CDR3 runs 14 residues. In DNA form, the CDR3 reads TGTGCCATCAGTACCACAGGGTACCCCGGGGAGCTGTTTTTT. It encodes CAISTTGYPGELFF.

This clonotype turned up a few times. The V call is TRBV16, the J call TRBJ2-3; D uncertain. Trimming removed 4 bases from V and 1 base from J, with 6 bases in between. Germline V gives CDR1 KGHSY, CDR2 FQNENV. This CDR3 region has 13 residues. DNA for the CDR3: TGTGCCAGCAGCCTCCAGCGCACAGATACGCAGTATTTT. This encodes CASSLQRTDTQYF.

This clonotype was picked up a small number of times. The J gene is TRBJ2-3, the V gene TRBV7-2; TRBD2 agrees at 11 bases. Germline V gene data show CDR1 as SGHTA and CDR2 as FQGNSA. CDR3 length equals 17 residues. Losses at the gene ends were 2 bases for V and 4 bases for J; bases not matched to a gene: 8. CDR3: CASSLIVLAGVPDTQYF. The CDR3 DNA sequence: TGTGCCAGCAGCTTAATTGTACTAGCGGGAGTCCCAGATACGCAGTATTTT.

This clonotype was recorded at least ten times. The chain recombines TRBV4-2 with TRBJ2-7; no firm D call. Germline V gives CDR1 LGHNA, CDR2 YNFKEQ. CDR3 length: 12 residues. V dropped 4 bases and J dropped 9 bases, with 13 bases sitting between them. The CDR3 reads CASSPRDGGQYF. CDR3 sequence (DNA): TGTGCCAGCAGCCCGCGTGACGGCGGGCAGTACTTC.

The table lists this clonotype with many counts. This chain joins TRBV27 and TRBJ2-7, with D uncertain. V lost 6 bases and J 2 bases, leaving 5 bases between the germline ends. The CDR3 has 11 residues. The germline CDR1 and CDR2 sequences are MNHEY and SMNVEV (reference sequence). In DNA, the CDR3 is TGTGCCAGCAGAGGGACCTACGAGCAGTACTTC. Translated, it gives CASRGTYEQYF.

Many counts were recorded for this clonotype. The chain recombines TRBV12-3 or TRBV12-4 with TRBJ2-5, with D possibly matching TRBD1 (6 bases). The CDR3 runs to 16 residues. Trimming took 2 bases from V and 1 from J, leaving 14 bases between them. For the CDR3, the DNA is TGTGCCAGCAGTTTAAATCTGAGGGGGTTCCAAGAGACCCAGTACTTC. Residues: CASSLNLRGFQETQYF.

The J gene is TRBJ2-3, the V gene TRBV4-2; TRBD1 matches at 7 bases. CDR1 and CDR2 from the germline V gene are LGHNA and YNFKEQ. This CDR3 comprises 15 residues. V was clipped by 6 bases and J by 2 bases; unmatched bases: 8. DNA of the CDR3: TGTGCCAGCAGTCACCAACAGGGGCACACAGATACGCAGTATTTT. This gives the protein CASSHQQGHTDTQYF.

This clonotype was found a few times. CDR3 residues: CASSLVGTSGGTNEQFF. DNA for the CDR3: TGTGCCAGCAGCTTAGTTGGGACTAGCGGGGGAACCAATGAGCAGTTCTTC. The V and J genes are TRBV7-2 and TRBJ2-1; 14 bases line up with TRBD2. Germline CDR1 reads SGHTA; CDR2 reads FQGNSA. The CDR3 has 17 amino acids. Unmatched junction bases numbered 5, after V lost 1 base and J lost 6 bases.

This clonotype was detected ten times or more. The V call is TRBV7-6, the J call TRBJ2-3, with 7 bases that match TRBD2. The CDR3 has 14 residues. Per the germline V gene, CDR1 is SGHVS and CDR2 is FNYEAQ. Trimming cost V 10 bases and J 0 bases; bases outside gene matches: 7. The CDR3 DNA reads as TGTGCCACCTTAGCGGGTGCTAGCACAGATACGCAGTATTTT. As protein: CATLAGASTDTQYF.

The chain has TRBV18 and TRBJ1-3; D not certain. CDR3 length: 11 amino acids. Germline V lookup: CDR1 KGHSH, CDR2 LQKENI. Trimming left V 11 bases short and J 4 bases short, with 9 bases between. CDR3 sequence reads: CASLFGNTIYF. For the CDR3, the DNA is TGTGCCTCCCTTTTCGGAAACACCATATATTTT.

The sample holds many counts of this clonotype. DNA for the CDR3: TGTGCCAGCAGCAGAAGACTAGCGGGGGGGACCGGGGAGCTGTTTTTT. This sequence encodes CASSRRLAGGTGELFF. The rearrangement uses TRBV12-3 or TRBV12-4 and TRBJ2-2, with 14 bases fitting TRBD2. The CDR3 spans 16 residues. J was trimmed by 5 bases and V by 6 bases; bases with no gene match: 5.

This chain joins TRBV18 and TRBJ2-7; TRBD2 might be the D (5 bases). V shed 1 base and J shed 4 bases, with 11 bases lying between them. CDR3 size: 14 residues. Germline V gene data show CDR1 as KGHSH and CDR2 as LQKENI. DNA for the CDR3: TGTGCCAGCTCACCACTCGGTTCGGGATACGAGCAGTACTTC. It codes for CASSPLGSGYEQYF.

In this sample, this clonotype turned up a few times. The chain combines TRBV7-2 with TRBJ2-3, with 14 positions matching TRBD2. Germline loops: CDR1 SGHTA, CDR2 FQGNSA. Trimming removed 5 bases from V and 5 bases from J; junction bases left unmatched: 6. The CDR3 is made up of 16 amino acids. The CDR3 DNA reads TGTGCCAGCAGCCCCCGACTAGCGGGAGGGAAAGATACGCAGTATTTT. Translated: CASSPRLAGGKDTQYF.

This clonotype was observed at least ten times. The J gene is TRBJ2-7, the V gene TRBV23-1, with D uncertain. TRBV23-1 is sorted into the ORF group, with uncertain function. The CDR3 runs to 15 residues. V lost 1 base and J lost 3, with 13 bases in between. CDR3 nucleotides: TGCGCCAGCAGTCAATGCCCCCGAAGGAACTACGAGCAGTACTTC. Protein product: CASSQCPRRNYEQYF.

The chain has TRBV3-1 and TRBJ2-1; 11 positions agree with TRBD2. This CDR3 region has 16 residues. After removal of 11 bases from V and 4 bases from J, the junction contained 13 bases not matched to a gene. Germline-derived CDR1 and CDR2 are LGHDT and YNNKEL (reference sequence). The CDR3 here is CASSTGGTSGYNEQFF. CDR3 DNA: TGTGCCTCTTCGACGGGGGGGACTAGCGGTTACAATGAGCAGTTCTTC.

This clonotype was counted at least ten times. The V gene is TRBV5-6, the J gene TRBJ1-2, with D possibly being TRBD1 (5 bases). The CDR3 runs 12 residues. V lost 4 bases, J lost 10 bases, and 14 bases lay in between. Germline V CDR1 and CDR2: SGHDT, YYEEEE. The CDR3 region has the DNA TGTGCCAGCAGCCCTGCAGGGACCTCCTACACCTTC. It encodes CASSPAGTSYTF.

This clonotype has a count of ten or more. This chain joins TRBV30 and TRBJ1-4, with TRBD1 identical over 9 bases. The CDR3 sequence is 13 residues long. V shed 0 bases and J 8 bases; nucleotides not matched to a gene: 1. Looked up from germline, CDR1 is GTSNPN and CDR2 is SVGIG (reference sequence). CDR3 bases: TGTGCCTGGAGTGTGACAGGGGGAGAAAAACTGTTTTTT. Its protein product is CAWSVTGGEKLFF.

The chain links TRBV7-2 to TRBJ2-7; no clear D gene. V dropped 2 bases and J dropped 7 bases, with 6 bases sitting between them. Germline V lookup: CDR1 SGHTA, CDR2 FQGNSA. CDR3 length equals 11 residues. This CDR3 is CASSLLLEQYF. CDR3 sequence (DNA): TGTGCCAGCAGCTTACTGCTGGAGCAGTACTTC.

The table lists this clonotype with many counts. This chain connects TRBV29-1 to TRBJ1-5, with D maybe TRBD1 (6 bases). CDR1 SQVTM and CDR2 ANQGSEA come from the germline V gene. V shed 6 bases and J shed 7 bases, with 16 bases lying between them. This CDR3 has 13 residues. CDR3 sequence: CSVRTGLGQPQHF. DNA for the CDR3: TGCAGCGTGCGCACAGGGTTAGGGCAGCCCCAGCATTTT.

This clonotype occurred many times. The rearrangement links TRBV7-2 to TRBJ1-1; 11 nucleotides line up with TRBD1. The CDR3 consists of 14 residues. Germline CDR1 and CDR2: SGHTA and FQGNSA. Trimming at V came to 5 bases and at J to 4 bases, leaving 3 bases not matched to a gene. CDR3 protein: CASSVDRGPTEAFF. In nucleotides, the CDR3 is TGTGCCAGCAGCGTGGACAGGGGGCCCACTGAAGCTTTCTTT.

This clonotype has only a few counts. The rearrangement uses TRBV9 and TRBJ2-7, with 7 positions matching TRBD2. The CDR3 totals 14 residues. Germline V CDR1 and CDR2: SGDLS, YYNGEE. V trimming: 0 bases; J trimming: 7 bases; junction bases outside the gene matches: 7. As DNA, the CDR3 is TGTGCCAGCAGCGTAGCTACGGACGGGGGGGAGCAGTACTTC. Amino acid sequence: CASSVATDGGEQYF.

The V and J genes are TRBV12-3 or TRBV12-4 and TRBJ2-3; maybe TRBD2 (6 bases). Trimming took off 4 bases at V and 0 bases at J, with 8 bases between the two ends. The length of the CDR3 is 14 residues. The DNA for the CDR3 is TGTGCCAGCAGTTCGGGACTCAGCACAGATACGCAGTATTTT. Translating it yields CASSSGLSTDTQYF.

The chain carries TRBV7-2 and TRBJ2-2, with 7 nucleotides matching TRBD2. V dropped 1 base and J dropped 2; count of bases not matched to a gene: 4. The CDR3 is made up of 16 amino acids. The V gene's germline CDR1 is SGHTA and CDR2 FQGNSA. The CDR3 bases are TGTGCCAGCAGCTTAGTCAGCGGGGTAAACACCGGGGAGCTGTTTTTT. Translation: CASSLVSGVNTGELFF.

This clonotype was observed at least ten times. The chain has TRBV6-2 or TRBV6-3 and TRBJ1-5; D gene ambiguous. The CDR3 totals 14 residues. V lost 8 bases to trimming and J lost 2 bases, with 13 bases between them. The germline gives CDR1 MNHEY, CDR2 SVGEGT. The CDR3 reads CASSMAWGNQPQHF. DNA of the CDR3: TGTGCCAGCTCAATGGCATGGGGCAATCAGCCCCAGCATTTT.